This entry features one T cell receptor beta chain sequence. CD8+CD57+ cell expansion, shown by flow cytometry, had occurred in the patients selected for sequencing. Using genomic DNA as the template, TCR beta VDJ and CDR3 profiling was carried out. Using its own MiXCR run on the reads, TCRdb lists one record per CDR3 protein. The sample has around 200,000 distinct CDR3 sequences; 40% to 55% are singletons. The sample belongs to a study of CD8+CD57+ T cells in acquired aplastic anemia. The sequence derives from a human donor with aplastic anemia. Sequenced: sorted CD4+, CD8+, or CD8+CD57+ T cells (not recorded which) from PBMCs.

The CDR3 protein is CASRQGAGNYEQFF. The CDR3 region has the DNA TGCGCCAGCCGGCAGGGGGCAGGTAATTATGAGCAGTTCTTC. The V and J genes are TRBV10-2 and TRBJ2-1, with 8 bases matching TRBD1. Germline trimming cut 8 bases from V and 8 bases from J; bases unmatched to any gene: 11. This CDR3 comprises 14 residues. Germline V gene data show CDR1 as WSHSY and CDR2 as SAAADI.